Each of the 25 T cell receptor beta chains below was sequenced from the same sample in a study of Ad26.COV2.S vaccination and SARS-CoV-2 variants. Profiling relied on immunoSEQ multiplex PCR, and the TCRdb table lists in-frame clones only, not all of them. Among about 680,000 clones listed, more than 80% were seen once. Treatment indicated: some 20 received Ad26.COV2.S at low or high dose, single or two shots; 5 received placebo; per-sample allocation not given. Sampling occurred on day 63 after the first vaccine or placebo injection. Specimen: peripheral blood, collected in a trial of Ad26.COV2.S vaccine versus placebo. The receptor source for this set is a person aged 18-65 years who received the Ad26.COV2.S COVID-19 vaccine or a placebo.

This clone was seen just once. The J gene is TRBJ1-3, the V gene TRBV29-1; D ambiguous. Germline V gene sequence: CDR1 SQVTM, CDR2 ANQGSEA. Trimming pared 2 bases from V and 6 bases from J, leaving 8 bases between. The CDR3 covers 12 residues. This chain's CDR3 is CSVERRKNTIYF. The CDR3 region has the DNA TGCAGCGTTGAACGCAGGAAAAACACCATATATTTT.

The chain couples TRBV19 to TRBJ2-2, with TRBD1 as a possible D gene (6 bases). CDR3 length equals 15 residues. V was pared by 6 bases and J by 2 bases, with 13 bases between. Germline V gene lookup returns CDR1 LNHDA and CDR2 SQIVND (reference sequence). As DNA, the CDR3 is TGTGCCAGTAGGGTGGGGGCCCTAAACACCGGGGAGCTGTTTTTT. It encodes CASRVGALNTGELFF.

In this sample, this clone turned up once. The chain recombines TRBV14 with TRBJ1-2; no reliable D call. Per the germline V gene, CDR1 is SGHDN and CDR2 is FVKESK. There are 15 residues in the CDR3. V was shortened by 0 bases and J by 6 bases, with 14 bases between the two germline ends. The CDR3 sequence: CASSQETQVANGYTF. The CDR3 DNA reads TGTGCCAGCAGCCAAGAGACCCAGGTAGCGAATGGCTACACCTTC.

This rearrangement joins TRBV7-9 to TRBJ2-5; possibly TRBD1 for D (6 bases). CDR1 and CDR2 from the germline V gene are SEHNR and FQNEAQ (reference sequence). V was shortened by 1 base and J by 0 bases, with 9 bases between the two germline ends. The CDR3 consists of 15 residues. CDR3 region: CASSLDTGYQETQYF. In DNA, the CDR3 is TGTGCCAGCAGCTTAGATACAGGGTACCAAGAGACCCAGTACTTC.

The rearrangement uses TRBV7-7 and TRBJ2-5, with D hard to call. Looked up from germline, CDR1 is SSHAT and CDR2 is FNYEAQ (reference sequence). The CDR3 has 15 amino acids. V lost 5 bases and J lost 5, with 18 bases in between. CDR3 nucleotides: TGTGCCAGCAGCCCTACGTCGGTCTTAATGGAGACCCAGTACTTC. Protein sequence: CASSPTSVLMETQYF.

The chain joins TRBV10-3 to TRBJ1-1, with 7 bases fitting TRBD1. The germline V gene has CDR1 ENHRY and CDR2 SYGVKD. The trim removed 3 bases at V and 6 bases at J, leaving 7 bases unmatched. CDR3 length: 14 amino acids. The DNA of the CDR3 is TGTGCCATCAGTGACCCGACAGGGATGGCTGAAGCTTTCTTT. Its translation: CAISDPTGMAEAFF.

The chain carries TRBV24-1 and TRBJ2-5; 11 bases agree with TRBD2. The CDR3 is 14 amino acids. V gave up 9 bases and J gave up 5 bases; unmatched junction bases: 7. Germline CDR1 and CDR2: KGHDR and SFDVKD. The DNA of the CDR3 is TGTGCCACCGGTGGGGCTAGCGGGAGGGAGACCCAGTACTTC. It translates to CATGGASGRETQYF.

The chain couples TRBV10-2 to TRBJ1-2, with unresolved D. Germline V gene data show CDR1 as WSHSY and CDR2 as SAAADI. V gave up 7 bases and J gave up 8 bases, with 20 bases separating them. The CDR3 spans 14 residues. CDR3 nucleotides: TGCGCCAGCACCTCACTGGACTCAAGCAGAGGCTACACCTTC. Amino acid sequence: CASTSLDSSRGYTF.

This chain connects TRBV3-1 (or the pseudogene TRBV3-2) to TRBJ2-1; D possibly uses TRBD1 or TRBD2 (5 bases each). V was trimmed by 0 bases and J by 7 bases, leaving 13 bases between them. This CDR3 contains 15 residues. Germline V lookup: CDR1 LGHDT, CDR2 YNNKEL (reference sequence). The CDR3 sequence is CASSQERQRDNEQFF. CDR3 DNA: TGTGCCAGCAGCCAAGAAAGACAGAGGGATAATGAGCAGTTCTTC.

V is TRBV21-1 and J is TRBJ1-5; TRBD1 is taken as the D call from the table, unchecked against the DNA. TRBV21-1 is a documented pseudogene. The CDR3 covers 16 residues. This CDR3 reads CARSRGPGIGNQPQHF. The CDR3 DNA is TGTGCCAGGTCCAGGGGCCCGGGGATAGGCAATCAGCCCCAGCATTTT.

This chain uses TRBV6-5 with TRBJ2-4, with a possible D match to TRBD1 (5 bases). V shed 10 bases and J shed 6 bases, with 16 bases lying between them. This CDR3 is built from 13 residues. Per the germline V gene, CDR1 is MNHEY and CDR2 is SVGAGI. CDR3 nucleotides: TGTGCCACCTATTCCCAAACAGGAAACATTCAGTACTTC. This sequence encodes CATYSQTGNIQYF.

In this sample, this clone turned up a few times. The chain links TRBV30 to TRBJ2-7, with D possibly matching TRBD1 (7 bases). The length of the CDR3 is 17 residues. Germline CDR1 reads GTSNPN; CDR2 reads SVGIG (reference sequence). Deletions cut 1 base from V and 5 bases from J, with 24 bases between. The CDR3 nucleotides read TGTGCCTGGAGTGGAAATTTTCAGGGGGGTACGCGCGACGAGCAGTACTTC. Amino acids: CAWSGNFQGGTRDEQYF.

The V gene is TRBV30, the J gene TRBJ2-7, with D perhaps matching TRBD2 (5 bases). CDR1 and CDR2 from the germline V gene are GTSNPN and SVGIG (reference sequence). The CDR3 is 13 residues long. Trimming left V 0 bases short and J 6 bases short, with 12 bases between. The CDR3: CAWSVLVAGEQYF. The CDR3 nucleotides are TGTGCCTGGAGTGTTCTGGTGGCGGGCGAGCAGTACTTC.

Note on this clone: Other DNA sequences within the sample encode an identical CDR3. CDR3 bases: TGTGCCAGTAAAGGACAGGGGACAGATACGCAGTATTTT. Amino acids: CASKGQGTDTQYF. The chain uses TRBV19 and TRBJ2-3, with 9 nucleotides matching TRBD1. The CDR3 extends over 13 amino acids. The J segment lost 3 bases and the V segment lost 7 bases, leaving 2 bases of the junction unmatched. Germline V gene data show CDR1 as LNHDA and CDR2 as SQIVND (reference sequence).

A few counts support this clone. This chain joins TRBV4-1 and TRBJ1-6, with no clear D. CDR3 size: 13 residues. Trimming took 3 bases from V and 11 from J, leaving 11 bases between them. Per germline, CDR1 MGHRA and CDR2 YSYEKL. CDR3 residues: CASSQVQATPLHF. CDR3 DNA sequence: TGCGCCAGCAGCCAGGTCCAGGCTACACCCCTCCACTTT.

The V call is TRBV9, the J call TRBJ2-4, with a tentative D call TRBD1 (6 bases). The CDR3 has 16 residues. Germline V gene sequence: CDR1 SGDLS, CDR2 YYNGEE. V was clipped by 4 bases and J by 7 bases, with 21 bases between them. This CDR3 reads CASSKNPTGLNNIQYF. In DNA, the CDR3 is TGTGCCAGCAGCAAAAACCCGACAGGCCTCAACAACATTCAGTACTTC.

The chain is built from TRBV30 and TRBJ1-1; D remains ambiguous. Germline CDR1 is GTSNPN and CDR2 is SVGIG (reference sequence). Deletions cut 5 bases from V and 4 bases from J, with 14 bases between. The CDR3 spans 13 residues. The CDR3 region has the DNA TGTGCCTGGGGTGGTGGATTCGTCACTGAAGCTTTCTTT. It encodes CAWGGGFVTEAFF.

The DNA for the CDR3 is TGTGCCAGTAGTTCTACTCCGGGACTCGACCTCCACTTT. The encoded protein is CASSSTPGLDLHF. The chain carries TRBV19 and TRBJ1-6; a weak D match, TRBD1 (5 bases). CDR3 length: 13 residues. Trimming cost V 5 bases and J 15 bases, with 17 bases left between them. Germline CDR1 is LNHDA and CDR2 is SQIVND (reference sequence).

The chain uses TRBV4-2 and TRBJ2-7; D is uncertain. CDR3 length: 13 residues. Germline V gene sequence: CDR1 LGHNA, CDR2 YNFKEQ. Trimming took off 1 base at V and 4 bases at J, with 8 bases between the two ends. CDR3 DNA: TGTGCCAGCAGCCAAGTTCAGGAATACGAGCAGTACTTC. It translates to CASSQVQEYEQYF.

The table lists this clone with a count of one. V is TRBV3-1 (or the pseudogene TRBV3-2) and J is TRBJ2-5; weak D call: TRBD1 (5 bases). The V gene lost 0 bases and the J gene lost 1 base, with 9 bases spanning the gap. This CDR3 is built from 15 residues. From germline, CDR1 is LGHDT and CDR2 YNNKEL (reference sequence). CDR3: CASSQDRGLQETQYF. CDR3 nucleotides: TGTGCCAGCAGCCAAGATAGGGGTCTCCAAGAGACCCAGTACTTC.

The rearrangement joins TRBV6-5 to TRBJ1-1; TRBD1 might be the D (5 bases). V was clipped by 0 bases and J by 0 bases, with 5 bases between them. The CDR3 contains 14 residues. The germline V gene encodes CDR1 MNHEY and CDR2 SVGAGI. Here the CDR3 reads CASSYSGVNTEAFF. CDR3 nucleotide sequence: TGTGCCAGCAGTTACTCAGGGGTGAACACTGAAGCTTTCTTT.

V is TRBV9 and J is TRBJ2-1; 7 nucleotides agree with TRBD2. The V gene's germline CDR1 is SGDLS and CDR2 YYNGEE. The CDR3 extends over 15 amino acids. J was trimmed by 4 bases and V by 3 bases; bases with no gene match: 7. Here the CDR3 DNA reads TGTGCCAGCAGCGCAACACGGGGGGATTACAATGAGCAGTTCTTC. The encoded protein is CASSATRGDYNEQFF.

This sequence joins TRBV5-1 and TRBJ2-5, with 8 bases fitting TRBD1. Germline V lookup: CDR1 SGHRS, CDR2 YFSETQ. CDR3 length: 16 residues. With V trimmed by 4 bases and J by 5 bases, 13 bases remained unmatched. The CDR3: CASSPQGQGGGETQYF. The CDR3, as DNA: TGCGCCAGCAGCCCTCAAGGACAGGGTGGGGGCGAGACCCAGTACTTC.

The chain uses TRBV7-2 and TRBJ1-1; D gene uncertain. Germline V CDR1 and CDR2: SGHTA, FQGNSA. The V end was cut by 4 bases, the J end by 4 bases, with 10 bases between. The CDR3 extends over 13 amino acids. This chain's CDR3 is CASSSALFTEAFF. CDR3 in DNA: TGTGCCAGCAGCTCAGCGCTGTTCACTGAAGCTTTCTTT.

The V call is TRBV2, the J call TRBJ2-3; TRBD2 aligns across 8 bases. Germline CDR1 reads SNHLY; CDR2 reads FYNNEI. V lost 5 bases, J lost 3 bases, and 7 bases stayed unmatched. The CDR3 extends over 15 amino acids. Here the CDR3 reads CASSPGLVGTDTQYF. In DNA form, the CDR3 reads TGTGCCAGCAGTCCGGGACTAGTTGGTACAGATACGCAGTATTTT. The full variable domain, rest sourced from reference TRBV2 and TRBJ2-3, is EPEVTQTPSHQVTQMGQEVILRCVPISNHLYFYWYRQILGQKVEFLVSFYNNEISEKSEIFDDQFSVERPDGSNFTLKIRSTKLEDSAMYFCASSPGLVGTDTQYFGPGTRLTVL.